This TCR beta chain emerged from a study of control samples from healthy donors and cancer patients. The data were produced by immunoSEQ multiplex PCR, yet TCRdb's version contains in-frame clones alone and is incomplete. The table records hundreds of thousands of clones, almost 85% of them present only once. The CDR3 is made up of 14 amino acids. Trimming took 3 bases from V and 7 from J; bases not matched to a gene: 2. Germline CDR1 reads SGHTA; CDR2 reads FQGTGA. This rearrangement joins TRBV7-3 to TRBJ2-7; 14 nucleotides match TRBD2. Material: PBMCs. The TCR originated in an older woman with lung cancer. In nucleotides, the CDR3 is TGTGCCAGCAGCTTTGGGACTAGCGGGAGTGAGCAGTACTTC. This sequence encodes CASSFGTSGSEQYF.